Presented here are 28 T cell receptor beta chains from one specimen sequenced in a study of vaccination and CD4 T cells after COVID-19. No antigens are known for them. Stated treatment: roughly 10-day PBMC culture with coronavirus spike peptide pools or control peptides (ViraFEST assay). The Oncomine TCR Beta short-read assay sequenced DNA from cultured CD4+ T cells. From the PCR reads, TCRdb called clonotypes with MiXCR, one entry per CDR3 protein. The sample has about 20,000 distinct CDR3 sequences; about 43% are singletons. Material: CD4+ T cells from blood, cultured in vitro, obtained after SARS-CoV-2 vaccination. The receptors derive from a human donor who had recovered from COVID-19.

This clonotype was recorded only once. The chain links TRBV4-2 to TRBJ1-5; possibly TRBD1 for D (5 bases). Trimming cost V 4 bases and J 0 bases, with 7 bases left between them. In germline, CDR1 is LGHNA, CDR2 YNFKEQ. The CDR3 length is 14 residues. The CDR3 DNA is TGTGCCAGCAGCCTCGGGGGTAGCAATCAGCCCCAGCATTTT. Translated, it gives CASSLGGSNQPQHF.

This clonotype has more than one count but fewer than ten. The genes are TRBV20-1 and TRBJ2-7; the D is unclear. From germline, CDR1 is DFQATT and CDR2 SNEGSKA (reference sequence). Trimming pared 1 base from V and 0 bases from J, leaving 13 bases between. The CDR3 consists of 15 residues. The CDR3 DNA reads TGCAGTGCTAGAGGTCCTCGGGTCGGCTCCTACGAGCAGTACTTC. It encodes CSARGPRVGSYEQYF.

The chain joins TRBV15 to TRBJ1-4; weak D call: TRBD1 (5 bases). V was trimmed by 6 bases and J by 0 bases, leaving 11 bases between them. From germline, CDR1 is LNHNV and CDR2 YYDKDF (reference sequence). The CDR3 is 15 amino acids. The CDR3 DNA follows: TGTGCCACCAGACAGGCGGTGGCAACTAATGAAAAACTGTTTTTT. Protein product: CATRQAVATNEKLFF.

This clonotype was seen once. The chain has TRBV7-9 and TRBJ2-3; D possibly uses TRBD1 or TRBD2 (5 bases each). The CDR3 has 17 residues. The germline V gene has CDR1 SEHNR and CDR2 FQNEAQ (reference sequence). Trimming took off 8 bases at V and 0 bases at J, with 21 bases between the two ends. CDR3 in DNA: TGTGCCAGCTTCAATCGGGGCCAATTTCCTAGCACAGATACGCAGTATTTT. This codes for CASFNRGQFPSTDTQYF. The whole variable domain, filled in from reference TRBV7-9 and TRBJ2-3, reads DTGVSQNPRHKITKRGQNVTFRCDPISEHNRLYWYRQTLGQGPEFLTYFQNEAQLEKSRLLSDRFSAERPKGSFSTLEIQRTEQGDSAMYLCASFNRGQFPSTDTQYFGPGTRLTVL.

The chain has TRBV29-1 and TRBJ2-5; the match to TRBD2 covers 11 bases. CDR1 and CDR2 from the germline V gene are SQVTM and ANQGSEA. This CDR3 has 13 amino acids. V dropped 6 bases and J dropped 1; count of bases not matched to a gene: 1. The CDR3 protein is CSVGLAVQETQYF. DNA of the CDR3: TGCAGCGTGGGACTAGCGGTCCAAGAGACCCAGTACTTC.

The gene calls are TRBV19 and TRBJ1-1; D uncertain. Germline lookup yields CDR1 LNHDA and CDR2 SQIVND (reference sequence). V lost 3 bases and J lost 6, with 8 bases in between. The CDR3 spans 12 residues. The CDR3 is CASSIGVAEAFF. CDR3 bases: TGTGCCAGTAGTATTGGTGTCGCTGAAGCTTTCTTT.

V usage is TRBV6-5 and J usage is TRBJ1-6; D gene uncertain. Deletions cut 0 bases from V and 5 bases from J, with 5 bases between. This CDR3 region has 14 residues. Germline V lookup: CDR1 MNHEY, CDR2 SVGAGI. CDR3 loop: CASSYSGNNSPLHF. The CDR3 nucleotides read TGTGCCAGCAGTTACTCGGGTAATAATTCACCCCTCCACTTT.

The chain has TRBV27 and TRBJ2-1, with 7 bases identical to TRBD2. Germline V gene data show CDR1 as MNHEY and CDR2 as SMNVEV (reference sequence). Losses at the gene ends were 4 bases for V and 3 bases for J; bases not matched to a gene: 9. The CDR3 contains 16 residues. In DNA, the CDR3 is TGTGCCAGCAGTTCCGCCGCGGGAGTCATCTACAATGAGCAGTTCTTC. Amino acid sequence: CASSSAAGVIYNEQFF.

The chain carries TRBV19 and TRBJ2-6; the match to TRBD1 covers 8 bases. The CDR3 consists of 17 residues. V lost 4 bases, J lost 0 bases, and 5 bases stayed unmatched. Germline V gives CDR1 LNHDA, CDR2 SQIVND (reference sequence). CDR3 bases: TGTGCCAGTAGTACCGGACAGGGCCCCTCTGGGGCCAACGTCCTGACTTTC. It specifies CASSTGQGPSGANVLTF.

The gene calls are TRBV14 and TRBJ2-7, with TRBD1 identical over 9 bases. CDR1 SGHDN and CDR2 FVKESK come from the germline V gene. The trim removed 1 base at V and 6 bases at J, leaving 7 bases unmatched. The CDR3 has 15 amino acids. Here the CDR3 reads CASSQARGTGREQYF. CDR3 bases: TGTGCCAGCAGCCAAGCTAGGGGGACAGGGCGCGAGCAGTACTTC.

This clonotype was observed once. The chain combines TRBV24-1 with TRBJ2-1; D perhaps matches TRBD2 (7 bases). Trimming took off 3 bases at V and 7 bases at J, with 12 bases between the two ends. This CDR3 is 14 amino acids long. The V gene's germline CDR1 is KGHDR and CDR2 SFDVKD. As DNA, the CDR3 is TGTGCCACCAGTGATAAGGGGGAGGGGAATGAGCAGTTCTTC. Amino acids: CATSDKGEGNEQFF.

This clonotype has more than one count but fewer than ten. CDR3 sequence reads: CATSPLRSAGYSPLHF. CDR3 DNA sequence: TGTGCCACCAGCCCCCTAAGGTCCGCCGGGTACTCACCCCTCCACTTT. The rearrangement links TRBV15 to TRBJ1-6; D uncertain. Trimming removed 5 bases at V and 10 bases at J, with 21 bases between. CDR1 is LNHNV, CDR2 YYDKDF, per germline (reference sequence). The CDR3 has 16 residues.

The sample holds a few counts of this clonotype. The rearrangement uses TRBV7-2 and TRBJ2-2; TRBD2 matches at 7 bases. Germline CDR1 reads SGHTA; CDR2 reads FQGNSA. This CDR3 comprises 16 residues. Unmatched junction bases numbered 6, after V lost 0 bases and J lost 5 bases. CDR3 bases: TGTGCCAGCAGCTTAGCCGCTGGAGCGGGGACCGGGGAGCTGTTTTTT. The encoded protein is CASSLAAGAGTGELFF.

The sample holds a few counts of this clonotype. CDR3 nucleotide sequence: TGTGCCAGCAGCGTACAGGGAAACGGAGCACCCCTCCACTTT. Its translation: CASSVQGNGAPLHF. The chain is built from TRBV11-2 and TRBJ1-6; maybe TRBD1 (6 bases). The CDR3 contains 14 residues. V gave up 5 bases and J gave up 11 bases, with 16 bases separating them. The germline CDR1 and CDR2 sequences are SGHAT and FQNNGV.

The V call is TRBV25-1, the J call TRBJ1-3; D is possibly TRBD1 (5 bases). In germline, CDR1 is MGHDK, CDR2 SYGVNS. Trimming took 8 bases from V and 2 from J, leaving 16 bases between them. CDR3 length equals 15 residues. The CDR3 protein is CASGKTGAPGNTIYF. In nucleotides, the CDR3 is TGTGCCAGCGGCAAAACAGGTGCCCCTGGAAACACCATATATTTT.

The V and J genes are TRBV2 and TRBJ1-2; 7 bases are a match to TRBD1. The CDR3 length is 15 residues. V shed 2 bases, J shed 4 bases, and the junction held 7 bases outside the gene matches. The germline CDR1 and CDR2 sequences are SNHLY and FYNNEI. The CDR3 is CASSERQGDLYGYTF. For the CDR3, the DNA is TGTGCCAGCAGTGAAAGGCAGGGGGACCTCTATGGCTACACCTTC.

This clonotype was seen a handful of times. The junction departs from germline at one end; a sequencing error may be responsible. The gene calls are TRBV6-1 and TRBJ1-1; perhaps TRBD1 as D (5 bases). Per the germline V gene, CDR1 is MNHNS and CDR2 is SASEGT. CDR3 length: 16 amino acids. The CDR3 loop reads CASRDGRGRAVSEAFF. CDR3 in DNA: TGTGCCAGCCGTGATGGAAGGGGCAGGGCGGTTTCTGAAGCTTTCTTT.

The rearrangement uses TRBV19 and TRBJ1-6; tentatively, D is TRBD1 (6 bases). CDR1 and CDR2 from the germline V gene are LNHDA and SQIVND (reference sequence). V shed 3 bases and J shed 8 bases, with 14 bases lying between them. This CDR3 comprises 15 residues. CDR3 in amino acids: CASSIDNTGHSPLHF. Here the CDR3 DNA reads TGTGCCAGTAGTATCGATAACACAGGGCATTCACCCCTCCACTTT.

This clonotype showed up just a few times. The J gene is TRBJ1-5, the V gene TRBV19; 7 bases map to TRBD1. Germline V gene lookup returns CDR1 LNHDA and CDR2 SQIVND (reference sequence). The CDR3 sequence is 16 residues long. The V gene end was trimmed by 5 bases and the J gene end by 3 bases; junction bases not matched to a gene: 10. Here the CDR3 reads CASSEDQGDYNQPQHF. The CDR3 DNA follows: TGTGCCAGTAGTGAGGATCAGGGGGATTACAATCAGCCCCAGCATTTT.

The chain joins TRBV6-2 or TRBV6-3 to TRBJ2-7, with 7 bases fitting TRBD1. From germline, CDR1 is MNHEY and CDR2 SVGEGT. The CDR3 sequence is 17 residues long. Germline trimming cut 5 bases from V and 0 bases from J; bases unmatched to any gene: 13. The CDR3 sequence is CASSPYTENRGSYEQYF. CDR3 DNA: TGTGCCAGCAGTCCCTACACGGAGAACAGGGGCTCCTACGAGCAGTACTTC.

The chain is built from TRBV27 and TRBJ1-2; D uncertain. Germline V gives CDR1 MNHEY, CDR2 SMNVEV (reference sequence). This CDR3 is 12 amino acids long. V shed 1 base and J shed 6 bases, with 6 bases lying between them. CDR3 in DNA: TGTGCCAGCAGTTTATGGGGTAATGGCTACACCTTC. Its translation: CASSLWGNGYTF.

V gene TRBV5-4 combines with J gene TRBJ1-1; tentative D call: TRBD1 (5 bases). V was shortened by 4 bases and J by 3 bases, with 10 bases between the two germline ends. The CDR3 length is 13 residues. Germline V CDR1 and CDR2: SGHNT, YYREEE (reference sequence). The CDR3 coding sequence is TGTGCCAGCAGCGCGCAGGGCGACACTGAAGCTTTCTTT. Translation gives CASSAQGDTEAFF.

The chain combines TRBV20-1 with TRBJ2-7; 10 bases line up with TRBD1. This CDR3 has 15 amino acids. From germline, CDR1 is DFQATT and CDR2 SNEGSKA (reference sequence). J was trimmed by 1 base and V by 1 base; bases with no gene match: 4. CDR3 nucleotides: TGCAGTGCTAGAGCGGGGACAGGGGATTCCTACGAGCAGTACTTC. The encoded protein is CSARAGTGDSYEQYF.

The CDR3 loop is CASSLVGDWEGYTF. In DNA, the CDR3 is TGTGCCAGCAGCTTGGTTGGCGATTGGGAAGGCTACACCTTC. J is TRBJ1-2 and V is TRBV5-4; unclear D gene. Germline V lookup: CDR1 SGHNT, CDR2 YYREEE (reference sequence). The ends were cut back, 0 bases at V and 8 bases at J, with 14 bases in the middle. The CDR3 loop spans 14 amino acids.

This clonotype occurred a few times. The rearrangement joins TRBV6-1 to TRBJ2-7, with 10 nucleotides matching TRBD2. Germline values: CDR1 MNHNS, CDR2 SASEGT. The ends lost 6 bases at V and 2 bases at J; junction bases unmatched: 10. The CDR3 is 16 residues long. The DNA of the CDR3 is TGTGCCAGCAGCACAAATTCAGCGGGAGGGACCTACGAGCAGTACTTC. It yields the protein CASSTNSAGGTYEQYF.

CDR3 protein: CASSRQGLGSEAFF. CDR3 DNA sequence: TGTGCCAGCAGTAGACAGGGCTTGGGCTCTGAAGCTTTCTTT. V gene TRBV6-1 combines with J gene TRBJ1-1, with 7 bases lining up with TRBD1. Trimming took 5 bases from V and 6 from J; bases not matched to a gene: 9. Germline V gene lookup returns CDR1 MNHNS and CDR2 SASEGT. This CDR3 has 14 residues.

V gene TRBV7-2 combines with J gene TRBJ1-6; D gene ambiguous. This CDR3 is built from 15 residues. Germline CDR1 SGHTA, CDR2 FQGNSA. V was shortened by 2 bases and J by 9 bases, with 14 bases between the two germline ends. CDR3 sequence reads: CASSLLGDIGSPLHF. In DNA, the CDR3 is TGTGCCAGCAGCTTATTAGGAGACATCGGTTCACCCCTCCACTTT.

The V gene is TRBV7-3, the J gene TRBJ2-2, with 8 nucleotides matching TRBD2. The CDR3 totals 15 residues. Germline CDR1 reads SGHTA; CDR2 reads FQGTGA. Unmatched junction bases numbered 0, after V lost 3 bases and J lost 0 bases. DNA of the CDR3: TGTGCCAGCAGCTTGGGACTAGCGAACACCGGGGAGCTGTTTTTT. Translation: CASSLGLANTGELFF.